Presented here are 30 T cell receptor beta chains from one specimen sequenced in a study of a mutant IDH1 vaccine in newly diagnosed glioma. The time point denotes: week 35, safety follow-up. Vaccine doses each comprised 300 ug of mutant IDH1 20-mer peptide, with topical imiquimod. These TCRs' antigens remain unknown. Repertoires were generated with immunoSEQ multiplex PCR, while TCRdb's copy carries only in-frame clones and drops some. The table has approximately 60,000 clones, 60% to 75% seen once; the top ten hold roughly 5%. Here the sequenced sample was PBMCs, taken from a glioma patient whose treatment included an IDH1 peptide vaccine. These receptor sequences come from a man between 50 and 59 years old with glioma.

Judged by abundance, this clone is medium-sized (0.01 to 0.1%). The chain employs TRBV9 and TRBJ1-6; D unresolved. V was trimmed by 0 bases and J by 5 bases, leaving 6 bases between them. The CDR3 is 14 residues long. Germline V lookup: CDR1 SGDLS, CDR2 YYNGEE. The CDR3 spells CASSVGTDNSPLHF. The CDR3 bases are TGTGCCAGCAGCGTAGGGACGGATAATTCACCCCTCCACTTT.

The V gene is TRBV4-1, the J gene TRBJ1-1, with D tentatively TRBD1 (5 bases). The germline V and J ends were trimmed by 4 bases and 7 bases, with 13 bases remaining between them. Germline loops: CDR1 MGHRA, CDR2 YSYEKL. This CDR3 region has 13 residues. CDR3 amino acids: CASSRVGADEAFF. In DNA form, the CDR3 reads TGCGCCAGCAGCCGTGTTGGGGCCGATGAAGCTTTCTTT.

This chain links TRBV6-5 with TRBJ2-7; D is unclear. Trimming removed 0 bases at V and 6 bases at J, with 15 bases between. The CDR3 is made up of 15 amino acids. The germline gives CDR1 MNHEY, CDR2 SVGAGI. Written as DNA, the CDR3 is TGTGCCAGCAGTTACTCCCCGGTTGGCGGCTCCGAGCAGTACTTC. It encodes CASSYSPVGGSEQYF.

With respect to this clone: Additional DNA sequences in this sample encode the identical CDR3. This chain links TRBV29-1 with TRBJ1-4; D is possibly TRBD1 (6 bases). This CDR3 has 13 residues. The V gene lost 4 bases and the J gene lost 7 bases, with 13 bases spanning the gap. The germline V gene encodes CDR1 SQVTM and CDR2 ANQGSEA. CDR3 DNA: TGCAGCGTTGGCCAGGGGAAGGGTGAAAAACTGTTTTTT. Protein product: CSVGQGKGEKLFF.

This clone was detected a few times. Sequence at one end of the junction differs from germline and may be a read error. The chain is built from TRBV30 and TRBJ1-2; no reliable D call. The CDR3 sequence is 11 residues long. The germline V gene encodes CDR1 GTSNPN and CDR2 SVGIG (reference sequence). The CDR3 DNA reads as TGTGCCTGGAGTTCCCCTCCGTTCCCGTACTTC. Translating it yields CAWSSPPFPYF.

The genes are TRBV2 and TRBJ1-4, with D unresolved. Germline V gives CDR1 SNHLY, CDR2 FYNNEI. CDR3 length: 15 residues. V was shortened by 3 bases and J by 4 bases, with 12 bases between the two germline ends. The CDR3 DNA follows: TGTGCCAGCAGTGATGGTCGCTCCTATAATGAAAAACTGTTTTTT. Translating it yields CASSDGRSYNEKLFF.

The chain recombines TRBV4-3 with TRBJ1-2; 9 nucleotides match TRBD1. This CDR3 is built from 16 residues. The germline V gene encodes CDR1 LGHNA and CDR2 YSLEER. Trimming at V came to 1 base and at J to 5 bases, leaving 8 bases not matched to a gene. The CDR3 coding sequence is TGCGCCAGCAGCCAAGCGGGTCGGACAGGGGCTTATGGCTACACCTTC. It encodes CASSQAGRTGAYGYTF.

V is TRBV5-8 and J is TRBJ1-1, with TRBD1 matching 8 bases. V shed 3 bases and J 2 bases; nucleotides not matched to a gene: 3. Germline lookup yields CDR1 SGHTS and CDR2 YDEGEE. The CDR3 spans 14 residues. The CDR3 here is CASSWGQVNTEAFF. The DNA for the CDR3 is TGTGCCAGCAGCTGGGGACAGGTTAACACTGAAGCTTTCTTT.

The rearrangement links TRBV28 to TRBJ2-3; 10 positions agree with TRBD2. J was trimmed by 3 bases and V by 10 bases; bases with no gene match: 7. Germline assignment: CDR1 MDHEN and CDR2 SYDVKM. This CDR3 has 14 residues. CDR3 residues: CATRAGGLTDTQYF. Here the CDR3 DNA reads TGTGCCACCCGAGCGGGGGGGCTGACAGATACGCAGTATTTT. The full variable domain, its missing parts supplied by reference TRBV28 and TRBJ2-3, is DVKVTQSSRYLVKRTGEKVFLECVQDMDHENMFWYRQDPGLGLRLIYFSYDVKMKEKGDIPEGYSVSREKKERFSLILESASTNQTSMYLCATRAGGLTDTQYFGPGTRLTVL.

CDR3 in amino acids: CASSYNRGELFF. As DNA, the CDR3 is TGTGCCAGCAGTTACAACAGGGGGGAGCTGTTTTTT. V is TRBV6-5 and J is TRBJ2-2; TRBD1 might be the D (5 bases). The CDR3 contains 12 residues. Germline CDR1 and CDR2: MNHEY and SVGAGI. V gave up 2 bases and J gave up 8 bases, with 6 bases separating them.

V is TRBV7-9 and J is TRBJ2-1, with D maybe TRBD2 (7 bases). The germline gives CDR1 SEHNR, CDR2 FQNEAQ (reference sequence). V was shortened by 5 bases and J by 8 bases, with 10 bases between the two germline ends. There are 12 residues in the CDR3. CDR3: CASSQGGDEQFF. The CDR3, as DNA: TGTGCCAGCAGCCAAGGGGGGGATGAGCAGTTCTTC.

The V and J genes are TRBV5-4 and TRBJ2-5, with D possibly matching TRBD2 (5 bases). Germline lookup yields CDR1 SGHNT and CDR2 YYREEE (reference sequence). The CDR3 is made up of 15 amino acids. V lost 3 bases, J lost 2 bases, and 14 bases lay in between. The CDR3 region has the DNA TGTGCCAGCAGCTCCCCTTTGGGGAGTCAAGAGACCCAGTACTTC. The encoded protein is CASSSPLGSQETQYF. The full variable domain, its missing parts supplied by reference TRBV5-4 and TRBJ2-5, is ETGVTQSPTHLIKTRGQQVTLRCSSQSGHNTVSWYQQALGQGPQFIFQYYREEENGRGNFPPRFSGLQFPNYSSELNVNALELDDSALYLCASSSPLGSQETQYFGPGTRLLVL.

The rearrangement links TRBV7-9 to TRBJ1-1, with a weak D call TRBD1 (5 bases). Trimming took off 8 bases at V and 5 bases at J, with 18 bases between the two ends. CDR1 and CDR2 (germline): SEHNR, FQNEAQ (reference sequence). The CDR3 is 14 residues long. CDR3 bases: TGTGCCAGCGTAAGGCAGCAGGGAGGGACTGAAGCTTTCTTT. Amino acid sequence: CASVRQQGGTEAFF. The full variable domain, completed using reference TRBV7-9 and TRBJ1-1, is DTGVSQNPRHKITKRGQNVTFRCDPISEHNRLYWYRQTLGQGPEFLTYFQNEAQLEKSRLLSDRFSAERPKGSFSTLEIQRTEQGDSAMYLCASVRQQGGTEAFFGQGTRLTVV.

DNA of the CDR3: TGTGCCAGCAGTGAAAGGGACACCTACACTGAAGCTTTCTTT. This gives the protein CASSERDTYTEAFF. The chain links TRBV2 to TRBJ1-1; possible D gene TRBD1, 6 bases. CDR3 length: 14 amino acids. Between the trimmed V and J ends, which lost 2 bases and 3 bases, there was a span of 10 bases. Germline V gene data show CDR1 as SNHLY and CDR2 as FYNNEI.

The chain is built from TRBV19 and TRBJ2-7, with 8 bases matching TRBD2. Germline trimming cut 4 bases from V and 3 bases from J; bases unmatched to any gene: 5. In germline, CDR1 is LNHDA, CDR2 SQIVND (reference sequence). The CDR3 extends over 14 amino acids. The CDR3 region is CASSKPGGGYEQYF. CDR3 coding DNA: TGTGCCAGTAGTAAACCCGGGGGGGGCTACGAGCAGTACTTC. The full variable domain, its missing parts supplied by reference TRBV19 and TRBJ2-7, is DGGITQSPKYLFRKEGQNVTLSCEQNLNHDAMYWYRQDPGQGLRLIYYSQIVNDFQKGDIAEGYSVSREKKESFPLTVTSAQKNPTAFYLCASSKPGGGYEQYFGPGTRLTVT.

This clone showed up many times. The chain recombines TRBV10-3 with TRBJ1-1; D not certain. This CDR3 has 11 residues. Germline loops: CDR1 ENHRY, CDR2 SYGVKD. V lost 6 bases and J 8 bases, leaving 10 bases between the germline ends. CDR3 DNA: TGTGCCATCAGAGCGTCTGGGGAAGCTTTCTTT. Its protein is CAIRASGEAFF.

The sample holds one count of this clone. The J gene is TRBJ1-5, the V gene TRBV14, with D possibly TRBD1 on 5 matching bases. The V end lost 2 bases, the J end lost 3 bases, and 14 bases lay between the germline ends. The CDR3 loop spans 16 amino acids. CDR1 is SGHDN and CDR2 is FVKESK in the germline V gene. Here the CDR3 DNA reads TGTGCCAGCAGCCAACCGGTGGGGGGGGACAATCAGCCCCAGCATTTT. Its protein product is CASSQPVGGDNQPQHF.

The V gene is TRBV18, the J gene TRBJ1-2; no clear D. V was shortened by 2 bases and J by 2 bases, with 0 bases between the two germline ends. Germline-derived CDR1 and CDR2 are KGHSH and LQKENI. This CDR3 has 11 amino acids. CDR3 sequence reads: CASSPNYGYTF. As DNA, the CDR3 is TGTGCCAGCTCACCAAACTATGGCTACACCTTC.

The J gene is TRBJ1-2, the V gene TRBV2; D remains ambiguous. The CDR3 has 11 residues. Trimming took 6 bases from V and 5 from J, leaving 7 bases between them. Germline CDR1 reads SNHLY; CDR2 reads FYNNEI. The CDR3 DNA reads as TGTGCCAGCAGCCCAGATTATGGCTACACCTTC. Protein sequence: CASSPDYGYTF.

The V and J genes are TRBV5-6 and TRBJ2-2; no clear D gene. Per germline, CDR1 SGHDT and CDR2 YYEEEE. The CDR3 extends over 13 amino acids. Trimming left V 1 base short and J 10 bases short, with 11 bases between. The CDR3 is CASSLRTGEELFF. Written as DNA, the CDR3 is TGTGCCAGCAGCTTGAGGACCGGCGAGGAGCTGTTTTTT.

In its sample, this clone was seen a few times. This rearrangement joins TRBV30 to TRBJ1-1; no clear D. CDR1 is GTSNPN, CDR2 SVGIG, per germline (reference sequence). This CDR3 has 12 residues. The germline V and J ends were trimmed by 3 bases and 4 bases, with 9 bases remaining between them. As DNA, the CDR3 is TGTGCCTGGAGCTTGGTGGGCACTGAAGCTTTCTTT. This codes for CAWSLVGTEAFF.

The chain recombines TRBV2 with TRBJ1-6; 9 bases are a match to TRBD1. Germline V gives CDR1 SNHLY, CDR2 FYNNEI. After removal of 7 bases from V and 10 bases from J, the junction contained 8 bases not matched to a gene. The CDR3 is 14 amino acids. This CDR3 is CASTRDRVQSPLHF. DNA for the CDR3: TGTGCCAGCACCCGGGACAGGGTACAATCACCCCTCCACTTT.

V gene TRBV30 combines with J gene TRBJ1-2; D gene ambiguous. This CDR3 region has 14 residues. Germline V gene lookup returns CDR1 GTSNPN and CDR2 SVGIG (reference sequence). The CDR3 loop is CAQRSRASSYGYTF. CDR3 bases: TGTGCGCAGCGCAGCCGGGCCAGTTCTTATGGCTACACCTTC.

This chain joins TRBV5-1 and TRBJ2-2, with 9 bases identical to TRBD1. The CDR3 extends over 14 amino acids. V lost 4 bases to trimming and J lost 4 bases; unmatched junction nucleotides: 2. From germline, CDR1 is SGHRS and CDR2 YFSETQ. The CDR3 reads CASSTGQGTGELFF. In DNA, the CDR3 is TGCGCCAGCAGCACGGGACAGGGCACCGGGGAGCTGTTTTTT.

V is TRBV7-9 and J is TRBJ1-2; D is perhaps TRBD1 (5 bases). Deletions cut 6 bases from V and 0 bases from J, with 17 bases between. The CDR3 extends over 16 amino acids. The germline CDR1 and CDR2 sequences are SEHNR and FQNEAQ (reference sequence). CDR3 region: CASSDSMGLANYGYTF. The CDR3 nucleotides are TGTGCCAGCAGTGACAGCATGGGGCTAGCTAACTATGGCTACACCTTC.

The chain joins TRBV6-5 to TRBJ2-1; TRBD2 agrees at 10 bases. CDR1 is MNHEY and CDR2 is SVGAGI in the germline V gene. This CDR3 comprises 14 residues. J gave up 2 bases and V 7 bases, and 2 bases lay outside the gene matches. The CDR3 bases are TGTGCCAGCACCGGGACTAGCGCCTACAATGAGCAGTTCTTC. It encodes CASTGTSAYNEQFF.

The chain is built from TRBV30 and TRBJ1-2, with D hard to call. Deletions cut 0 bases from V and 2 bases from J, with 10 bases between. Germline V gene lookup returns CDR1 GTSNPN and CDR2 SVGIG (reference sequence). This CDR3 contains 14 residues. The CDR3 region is CAWSVQDGNYGYTF. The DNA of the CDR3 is TGTGCCTGGAGTGTACAAGACGGGAACTATGGCTACACCTTC. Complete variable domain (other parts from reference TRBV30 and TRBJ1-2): SQTIHQWPATLVQPVGSPLSLECTVEGTSNPNLYWYRQAAGRGLQLLFYSVGIGQISSEVPQNLSASRPQDRQFILSSKKLLLSDSGFYLCAWSVQDGNYGYTFGSGTRLTVV.

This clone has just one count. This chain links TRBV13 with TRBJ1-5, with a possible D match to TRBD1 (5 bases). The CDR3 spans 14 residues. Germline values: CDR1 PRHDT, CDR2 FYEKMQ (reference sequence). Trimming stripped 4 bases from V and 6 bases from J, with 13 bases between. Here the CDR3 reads CASSSRALGQPQHF. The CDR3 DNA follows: TGTGCCAGCAGCTCCAGGGCTCTGGGTCAGCCCCAGCATTTT.

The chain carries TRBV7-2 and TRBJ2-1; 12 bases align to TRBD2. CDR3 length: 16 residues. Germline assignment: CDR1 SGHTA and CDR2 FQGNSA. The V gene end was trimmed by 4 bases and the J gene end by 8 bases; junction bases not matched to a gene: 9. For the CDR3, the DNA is TGTGCCAGCAGCTCCTCACCTAGCGGGGGGGACCATGAGCAGTTCTTC. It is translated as CASSSSPSGGDHEQFF.

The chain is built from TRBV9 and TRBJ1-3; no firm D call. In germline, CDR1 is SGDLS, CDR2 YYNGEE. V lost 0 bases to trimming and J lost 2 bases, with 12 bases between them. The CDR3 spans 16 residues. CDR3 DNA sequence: TGTGCCAGCAGCGTAGGCCCCTCGCGGACTGGAAACACCATATATTTT. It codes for CASSVGPSRTGNTIYF. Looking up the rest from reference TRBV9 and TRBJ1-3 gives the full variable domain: DSGVTQTPKHLITATGQRVTLRCSPRSGDLSVYWYQQSLDQGLQFLIQYYNGEERAKGNILERFSAQQFPDLHSELNLSSLELGDSALYFCASSVGPSRTGNTIYFGEGSWLTVV.